The entry below describes one T cell receptor beta chain. Its antigen is undetermined. V was trimmed by 4 bases and J by 2 bases, leaving 15 bases between them. Germline CDR1 reads SGHRS; CDR2 reads YFSETQ. The CDR3 covers 15 residues. Under the authors' procedure: With immunoSEQ giving junction-only sequences and no quality scores, filtering differed. Here immunoSEQ multiplex PCR was the method, and the copy in TCRdb shows in-frame clones only, minus some. V, J and clone size reflect that table, while D and trimming were determined from the DNA. This table holds over 850,000 clones, about 80% found once. Each donor was a Caucasian adult residing in Nashville, Tennessee. The split of CD4+ cells yielded CD45RA+ naive and CD45RA-negative memory subsets. This entry comes from a study of shared clonotypes between healthy human individuals. Broader study findings: Some naive CD4 clonotypes, 4% to 6%, turned up in common across four donors.

The chain carries TRBV5-1 and TRBJ1-1; D not resolved. This TCR was recovered from a man younger than 30 in good health. Some clones in this sample may be carry-over from other donors' samples. The sample consisted of memory CD4+ T cells from PBMCs. The subset is: CD45RA-negative fraction. The DNA of the CDR3 is TGCGCCAGCAGCGTGGGGTCAGCTCTTAACACTGAAGCTTTCTTT. It translates to CASSVGSALNTEAFF.